A single T cell receptor beta chain is shown here with its context. The junction had 7 bases not matched to a gene; V was cut back by 6 bases and J by 3 bases. Germline V gives CDR1 SNHLY, CDR2 FYNNEI. This CDR3 is built from 14 residues. This entry comes from a study of OX40 agonist ivuxolimab in advanced cancers. Measured with immunoSEQ multiplex PCR; TCRdb has only the in-frame clones, and not every one. The sample shows fewer than 90,000 clones, roughly 87% of them seen only once. This material consisted of CD4+ or CD8+ T cells sorted from blood, taken in a trial of the OX40 agonist ivuxolimab. V usage is TRBV2 and J usage is TRBJ1-2, with TRBD1 matching 7 bases. This receptor was obtained from an adult with an advanced solid tumor such as melanoma, head and neck, liver or kidney cancer. CDR3 sequence (DNA): TGTGCCAGCAGCGCAAACAGGGGAGACTATGGCTACACCTTC. As protein: CASSANRGDYGYTF.